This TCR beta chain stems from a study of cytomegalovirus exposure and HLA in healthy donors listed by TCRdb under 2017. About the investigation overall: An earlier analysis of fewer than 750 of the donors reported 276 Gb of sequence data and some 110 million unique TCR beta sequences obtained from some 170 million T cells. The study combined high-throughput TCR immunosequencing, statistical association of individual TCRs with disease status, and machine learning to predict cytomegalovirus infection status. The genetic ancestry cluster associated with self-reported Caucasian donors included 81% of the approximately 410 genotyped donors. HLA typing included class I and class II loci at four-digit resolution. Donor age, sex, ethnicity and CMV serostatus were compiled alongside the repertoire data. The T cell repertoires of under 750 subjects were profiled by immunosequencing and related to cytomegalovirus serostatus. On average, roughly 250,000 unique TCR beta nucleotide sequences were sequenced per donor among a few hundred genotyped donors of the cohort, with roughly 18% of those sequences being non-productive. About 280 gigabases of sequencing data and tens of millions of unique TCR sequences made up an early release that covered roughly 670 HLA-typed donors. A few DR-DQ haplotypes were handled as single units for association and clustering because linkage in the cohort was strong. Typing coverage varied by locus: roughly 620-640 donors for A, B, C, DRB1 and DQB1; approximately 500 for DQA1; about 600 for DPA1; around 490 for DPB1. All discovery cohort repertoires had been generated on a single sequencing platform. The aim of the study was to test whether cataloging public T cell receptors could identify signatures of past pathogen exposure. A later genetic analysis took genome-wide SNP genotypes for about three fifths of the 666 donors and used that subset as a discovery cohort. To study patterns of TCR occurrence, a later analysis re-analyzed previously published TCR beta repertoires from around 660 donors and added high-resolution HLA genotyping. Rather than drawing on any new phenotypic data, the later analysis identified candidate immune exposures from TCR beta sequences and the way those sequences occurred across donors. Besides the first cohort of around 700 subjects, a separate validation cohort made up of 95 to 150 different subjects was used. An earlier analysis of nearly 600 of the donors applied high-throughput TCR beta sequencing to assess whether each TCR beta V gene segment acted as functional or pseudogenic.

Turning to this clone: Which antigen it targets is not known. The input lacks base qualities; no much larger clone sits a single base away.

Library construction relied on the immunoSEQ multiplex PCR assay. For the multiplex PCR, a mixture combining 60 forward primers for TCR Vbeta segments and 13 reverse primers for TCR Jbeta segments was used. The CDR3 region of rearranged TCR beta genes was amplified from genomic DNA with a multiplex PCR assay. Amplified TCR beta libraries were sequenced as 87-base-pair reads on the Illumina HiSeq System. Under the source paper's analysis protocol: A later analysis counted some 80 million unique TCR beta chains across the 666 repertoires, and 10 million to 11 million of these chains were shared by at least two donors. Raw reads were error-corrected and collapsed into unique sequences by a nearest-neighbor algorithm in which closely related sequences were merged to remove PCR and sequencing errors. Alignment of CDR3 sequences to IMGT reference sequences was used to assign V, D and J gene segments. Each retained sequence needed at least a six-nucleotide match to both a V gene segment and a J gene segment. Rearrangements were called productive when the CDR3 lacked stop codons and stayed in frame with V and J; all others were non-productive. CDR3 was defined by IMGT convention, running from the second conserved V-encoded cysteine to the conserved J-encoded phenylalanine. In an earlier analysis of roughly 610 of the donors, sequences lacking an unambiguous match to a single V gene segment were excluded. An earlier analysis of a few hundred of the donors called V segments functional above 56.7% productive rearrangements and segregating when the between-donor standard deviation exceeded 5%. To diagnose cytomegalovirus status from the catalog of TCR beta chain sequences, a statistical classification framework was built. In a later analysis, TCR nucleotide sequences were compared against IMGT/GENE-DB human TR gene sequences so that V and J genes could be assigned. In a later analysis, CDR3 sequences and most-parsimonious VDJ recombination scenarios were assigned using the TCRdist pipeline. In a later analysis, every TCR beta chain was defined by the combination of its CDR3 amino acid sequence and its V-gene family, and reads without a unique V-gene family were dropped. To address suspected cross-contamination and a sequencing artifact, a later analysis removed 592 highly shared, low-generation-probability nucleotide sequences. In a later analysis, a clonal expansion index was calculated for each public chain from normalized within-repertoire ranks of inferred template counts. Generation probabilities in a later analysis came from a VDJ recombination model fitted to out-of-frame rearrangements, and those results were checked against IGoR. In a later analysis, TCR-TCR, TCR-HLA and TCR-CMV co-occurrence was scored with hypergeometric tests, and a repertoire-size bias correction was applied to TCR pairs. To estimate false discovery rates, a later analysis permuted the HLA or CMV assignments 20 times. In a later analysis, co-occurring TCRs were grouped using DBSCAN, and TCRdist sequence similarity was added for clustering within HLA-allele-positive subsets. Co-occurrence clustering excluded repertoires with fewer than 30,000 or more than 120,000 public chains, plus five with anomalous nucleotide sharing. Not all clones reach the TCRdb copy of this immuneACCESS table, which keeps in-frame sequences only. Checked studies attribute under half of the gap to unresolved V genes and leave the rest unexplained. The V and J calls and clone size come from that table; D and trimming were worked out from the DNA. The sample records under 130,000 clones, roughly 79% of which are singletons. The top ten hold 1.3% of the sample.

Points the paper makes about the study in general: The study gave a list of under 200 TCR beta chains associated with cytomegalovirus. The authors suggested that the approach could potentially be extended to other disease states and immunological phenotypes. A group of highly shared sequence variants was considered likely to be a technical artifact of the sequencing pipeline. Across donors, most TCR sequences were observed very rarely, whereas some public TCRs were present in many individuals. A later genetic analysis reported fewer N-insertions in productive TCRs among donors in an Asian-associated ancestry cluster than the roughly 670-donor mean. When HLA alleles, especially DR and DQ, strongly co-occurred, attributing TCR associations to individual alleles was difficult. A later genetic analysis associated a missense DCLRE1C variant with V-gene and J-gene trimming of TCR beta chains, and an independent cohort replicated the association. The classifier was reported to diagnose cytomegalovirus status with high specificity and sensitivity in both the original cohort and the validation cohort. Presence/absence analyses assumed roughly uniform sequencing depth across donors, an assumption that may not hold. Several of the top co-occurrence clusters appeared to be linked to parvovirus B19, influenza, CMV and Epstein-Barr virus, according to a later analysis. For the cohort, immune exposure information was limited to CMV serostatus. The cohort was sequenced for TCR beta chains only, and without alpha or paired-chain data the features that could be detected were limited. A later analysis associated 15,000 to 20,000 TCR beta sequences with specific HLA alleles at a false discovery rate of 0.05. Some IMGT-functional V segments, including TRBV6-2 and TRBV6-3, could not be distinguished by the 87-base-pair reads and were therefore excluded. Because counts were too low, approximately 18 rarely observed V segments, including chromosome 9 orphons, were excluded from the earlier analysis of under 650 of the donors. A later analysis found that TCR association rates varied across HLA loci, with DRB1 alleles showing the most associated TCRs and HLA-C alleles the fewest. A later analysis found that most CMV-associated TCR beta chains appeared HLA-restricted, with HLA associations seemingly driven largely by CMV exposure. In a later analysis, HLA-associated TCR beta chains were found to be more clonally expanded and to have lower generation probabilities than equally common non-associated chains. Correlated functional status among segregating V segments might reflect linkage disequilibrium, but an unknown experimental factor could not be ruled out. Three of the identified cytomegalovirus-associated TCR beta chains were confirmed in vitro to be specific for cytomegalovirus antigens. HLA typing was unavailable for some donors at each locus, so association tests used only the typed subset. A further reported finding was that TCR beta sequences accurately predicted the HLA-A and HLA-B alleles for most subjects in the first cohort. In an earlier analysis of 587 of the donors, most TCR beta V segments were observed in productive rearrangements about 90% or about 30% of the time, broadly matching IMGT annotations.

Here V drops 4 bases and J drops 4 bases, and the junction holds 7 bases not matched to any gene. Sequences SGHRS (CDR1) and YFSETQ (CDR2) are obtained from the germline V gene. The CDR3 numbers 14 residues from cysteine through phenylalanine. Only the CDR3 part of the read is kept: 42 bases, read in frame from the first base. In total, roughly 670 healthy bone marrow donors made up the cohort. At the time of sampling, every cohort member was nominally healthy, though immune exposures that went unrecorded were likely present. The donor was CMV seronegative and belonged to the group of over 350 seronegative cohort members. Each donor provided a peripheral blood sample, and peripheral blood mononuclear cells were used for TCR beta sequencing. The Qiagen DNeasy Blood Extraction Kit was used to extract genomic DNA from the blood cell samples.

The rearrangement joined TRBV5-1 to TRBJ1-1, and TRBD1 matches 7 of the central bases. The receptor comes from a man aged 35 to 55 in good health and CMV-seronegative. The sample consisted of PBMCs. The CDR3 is CASSRITGATEAFF. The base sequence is TGCGCCAGCAGCCGCATAACAGGGGCCACTGAAGCTTTCTTT.